The rows below give T cell receptor beta chains drawn from one sample of a study of T-cell memory formation after mild COVID-19. One entry per CDR3 protein, called by TCRdb with MiXCR from the 5' RACE reads. Of about 310,000 distinct CDR3 sequences listed, roughly 15% were seen once; the top ten hold 22%. The sample consisted of PBMCs or a T cell subset sorted from them (not recorded which). These receptors were taken from a man aged 18 to 29 who had mild COVID-19 (a few samples of this study predate the infection). Cell type and time point are not known. CDR3s include the opening cysteine and the closing phenylalanine or tryptophan. The D gene is left open where the match is weak. The size entry is marked missing in some rows and otherwise reads once, few, many or a size class.

clone_size | j_call | v_call | d_call | cdr3_aa | cdr3_nt
NA | TRBJ1-1 | TRBV4-1 | NA | CASSQVVTETEAFF | TGCGCCAGCAGCCAAGTTGTGACAGAGACTGAAGCTTTCTTT
few | TRBJ2-3 | TRBV6-6 | NA | CASSSLSEAGDTQYF | TGTGCCAGCAGTTCCCTCTCGGAGGCCGGAGATACGCAGTATTTT
few | TRBJ1-2 | TRBV6-5 | TRBD1 | CASSRTGGIYGYTF | TGTGCCAGCAGTCGGACAGGGGGGATCTATGGCTACACCTTC
NA | TRBJ2-3 | TRBV5-1 | NA | CASSLVLGFHPTDTQYF | TGCGCCAGCAGCTTAGTTTTGGGGTTCCACCCGACGGATACGCAGTATTTT
many | TRBJ2-5 | TRBV6-2/TRBV6-3 | TRBD1 | CASSGTGETQYF | TGTGCCAGCAGCGGGACAGGAGAGACCCAGTACTTC
few | TRBJ1-5 | TRBV7-2 | TRBD1 | CASSLLQGDQPQHF | TGTGCCAGCAGCTTACTACAGGGGGATCAGCCCCAGCATTTT
few | TRBJ2-2 | TRBV5-1 | TRBD2 | CASRPSGGLNTGELFF | TGCGCCAGCAGACCGAGCGGGGGCCTGAACACCGGGGAGCTGTTTTTT
NA | TRBJ2-5 | TRBV6-5 | NA | CASSYSGHTGFQETQYF | TGTGCCAGCAGTTACTCGGGTCATACAGGGTTCCAAGAGACCCAGTACTTC
NA | TRBJ2-3 | TRBV5-4 | TRBD2 | CASSLVSSGGAMDTQYF | TGTGCCAGCAGCTTGGTTTCTAGCGGGGGGGCAATGGATACGCAGTATTTT
NA | TRBJ1-1 | TRBV6-1 | NA | CASTFIPPGSEGDTEAFF | TGTGCCAGCACCTTCATTCCGCCGGGGTCCGAGGGGGACACTGAAGCTTTCTTT
NA | TRBJ1-6 | TRBV5-1 | NA | CASSLNKNSPLHF | TGCGCCAGCAGCTTAAACAAGAATTCACCCCTCCACTTT
many | TRBJ2-3 | TRBV14 | NA | CASSPLGQRTDTQYF | TGTGCCAGCAGCCCCCTTGGTCAACGCACAGATACGCAGTATTTT
NA | TRBJ2-5 | TRBV4-3 | NA | CASSHHTTGRGETQYF | TGCGCCAGCAGCCACCACACGACAGGGCGGGGGGAGACCCAGTACTTC
NA | TRBJ2-3 | TRBV3-1 | TRBD2 | CASSQDFGGGAADTQYF | TGTGCCAGCAGCCAAGATTTCGGCGGGGGGGCCGCAGATACGCAGTATTTT
NA | TRBJ2-2 | TRBV5-1 | TRBD2 | CASSWTSGGAHGELFF | TGCGCCAGCAGCTGGACTAGCGGGGGGGCCCACGGGGAGCTGTTTTTT
NA | TRBJ2-7 | TRBV28 | NA | CASNNAYAQYF | TGTGCCAGCAATAACGCCTACGCGCAGTACTTC
many | TRBJ1-2 | TRBV4-1 | NA | CASSQDQWGYGYTF | TGCGCCAGCAGCCAAGATCAGTGGGGATATGGCTACACCTTC
few | TRBJ1-2 | TRBV4-1 | TRBD1 | CASSRPGGGAAGYTF | TGCGCCAGCAGCCGCCCAGGGGGGGGCGCGGCTGGCTACACCTTC
many | TRBJ2-3 | TRBV4-1 | NA | CASSQGARDTDTQYF | TGCGCCAGCAGCCAGGGGGCCAGGGATACAGATACGCAGTATTTT
many | TRBJ2-5 | TRBV5-5 | NA | CASSSTVGGEETQYF | TGTGCCAGCAGCTCGACCGTCGGGGGCGAAGAGACCCAGTACTTC
NA | TRBJ2-2 | TRBV4-2 | NA | CASSQVPGTDYTGELFF | TGTGCCAGCAGCCAAGTCCCGGGGACTGATTACACCGGGGAGCTGTTTTTT
few | TRBJ2-5 | TRBV6-2/TRBV6-3 | NA | CASRQSGTMGTQYF | TGTGCCAGCAGGCAGTCCGGGACAATGGGGACCCAGTACTTC
many | TRBJ2-1 | TRBV9 | TRBD2 | CASSVALAGGGEQFF | TGTGCCAGCAGCGTTGCACTAGCGGGGGGAGGTGAGCAGTTCTTC
few | TRBJ2-2 | TRBV7-3 | TRBD1 | CASSLQGAGNTGELFF | TGTGCCAGCAGCTTACAGGGGGCGGGGAACACCGGGGAGCTGTTTTTT
NA | TRBJ1-1 | TRBV18 | NA | CASSLPAIPEAFF | TGTGCCAGCTCCCTCCCGGCCATTCCTGAAGCTTTCTTT
NA | TRBJ1-4 | TRBV5-5 | NA | CASLGAFNEKLFF | TGTGCCAGCTTAGGGGCTTTTAATGAAAAACTGTTTTTT
NA | TRBJ1-5 | TRBV6-2/TRBV6-3 | TRBD1 | CASRDPGQGNQPQHF | TGTGCCAGCAGGGACCCTGGACAGGGAAATCAGCCCCAGCATTTT
NA | TRBJ2-7 | TRBV3-1 | NA | CASSPGPSSYEQYF | TGTGCCAGCAGCCCCGGGCCCAGCTCCTACGAGCAGTACTTC
NA | TRBJ2-3 | TRBV6-2/TRBV6-3 | NA | CASTYWGTDTQYF | TGTGCCAGCACCTACTGGGGCACAGATACGCAGTATTTT
NA | TRBJ2-1 | TRBV12-3/TRBV12-4 | NA | CASSLSSEQFF | TGTGCCAGCAGTTTATCGAGTGAGCAGTTCTTC
NA | TRBJ1-5 | TRBV5-5 | TRBD1 | CASSVTGTGGRQPQHF | TGTGCCAGCAGCGTGACCGGGACAGGGGGCAGACAGCCCCAGCATTTT
few | TRBJ2-4 | TRBV4-1 | NA | CASSQQGLAKNIQYF | TGCGCCAGCAGCCAGCAGGGGTTAGCCAAAAACATTCAGTACTTC
few | TRBJ2-7 | TRBV5-1 | NA | CASKPGISSYEQYF | TGCGCCAGCAAGCCGGGGATAAGCTCCTACGAGCAGTACTTC
many | TRBJ2-2 | TRBV4-3 | NA | CASRPDSSNTGELFF | TGCGCCAGCAGGCCGGACAGTTCGAACACCGGGGAGCTGTTTTTT
many | TRBJ1-5 | TRBV5-1 | NA | CASSLVGGVGQPQHF | TGCGCCAGCAGCTTGGTAGGGGGGGTCGGGCAGCCCCAGCATTTT
few | TRBJ2-5 | TRBV4-3 | TRBD1 | CASSRGTERQETQYF | TGCGCCAGCAGCCGGGGGACAGAGCGACAAGAGACCCAGTACTTC
once | TRBJ2-5 | TRBV7-3 | NA | CASSRARSETQYF | TGTGCCAGCAGCCGGGCCCGGTCAGAGACCCAGTACTTC
few | TRBJ1-5 | TRBV5-1 | NA | CASSSGPNDQPQHF | TGCGCCAGCAGCTCGGGCCCAAACGATCAGCCCCAGCATTTT
few | TRBJ2-3 | TRBV29-1 | NA | CSVEVGGAGRKDTQYF | TGCAGCGTTGAAGTTGGTGGGGCGGGGAGAAAGGATACGCAGTATTTT